This T cell receptor beta chain is drawn from a study of response to subunit inactivated influenza vaccine (dated by TCRdb to the late 2010s). Background on the whole study: Deep quantitative T cell receptor repertoire profiling was used in the study to track responses to a trivalent subunit inactivated influenza vaccine.

What the research found in general, with its limitations: According to the authors, only a limited number of new T cells may be recruited by each seasonal influenza vaccination.

Receptor libraries were prepared by RT-PCR. Sequencing instrument: Illumina HiSeq 2500. In TCRdb, the public reads were trimmed at Q25 with fastp and aligned with MiXCR, with productive beta chains retained. Rows with a matching CDR3 protein are joined into one entry that keeps the most common DNA and genes. The sample data list 450,000 to 550,000 distinct CDR3 sequences, and 25% of these were observed just once. The ten top clones hold around 1.8% of the sample. From the cysteine through the phenylalanine, the CDR3 covers 13 amino acids. Only the CDR3 DNA is retained, 39 bases long and in frame from the first base. Trimming leaves V shorter by 1 base and J shorter by 12 bases, with the junction holding 8 bases beyond the gene matches. CDR1 and CDR2 were assigned from the germline V gene as SGHRS and YFSETQ. This clonotype was counted only a few times. Which antigen it targets is not known. No clone much larger than this one lies a single base away; base qualities are absent.

The sequence derives from a man aged 45-65 years who received an inactivated influenza vaccine. Donor details come from another sample of the same person, matched by shared clones. Here the chain combines TRBV5-1 and TRBJ2-7; TRBD1 matches 9 bases in the middle. Material: CD4+ T cells sorted from PBMCs, obtained roughly 5 days after vaccination. The DNA sequence reads TGCGCCAGCAGCTTGTACCGGGACAGGGTGTGGTACTTC. Its protein product is CASSLYRDRVWYF.